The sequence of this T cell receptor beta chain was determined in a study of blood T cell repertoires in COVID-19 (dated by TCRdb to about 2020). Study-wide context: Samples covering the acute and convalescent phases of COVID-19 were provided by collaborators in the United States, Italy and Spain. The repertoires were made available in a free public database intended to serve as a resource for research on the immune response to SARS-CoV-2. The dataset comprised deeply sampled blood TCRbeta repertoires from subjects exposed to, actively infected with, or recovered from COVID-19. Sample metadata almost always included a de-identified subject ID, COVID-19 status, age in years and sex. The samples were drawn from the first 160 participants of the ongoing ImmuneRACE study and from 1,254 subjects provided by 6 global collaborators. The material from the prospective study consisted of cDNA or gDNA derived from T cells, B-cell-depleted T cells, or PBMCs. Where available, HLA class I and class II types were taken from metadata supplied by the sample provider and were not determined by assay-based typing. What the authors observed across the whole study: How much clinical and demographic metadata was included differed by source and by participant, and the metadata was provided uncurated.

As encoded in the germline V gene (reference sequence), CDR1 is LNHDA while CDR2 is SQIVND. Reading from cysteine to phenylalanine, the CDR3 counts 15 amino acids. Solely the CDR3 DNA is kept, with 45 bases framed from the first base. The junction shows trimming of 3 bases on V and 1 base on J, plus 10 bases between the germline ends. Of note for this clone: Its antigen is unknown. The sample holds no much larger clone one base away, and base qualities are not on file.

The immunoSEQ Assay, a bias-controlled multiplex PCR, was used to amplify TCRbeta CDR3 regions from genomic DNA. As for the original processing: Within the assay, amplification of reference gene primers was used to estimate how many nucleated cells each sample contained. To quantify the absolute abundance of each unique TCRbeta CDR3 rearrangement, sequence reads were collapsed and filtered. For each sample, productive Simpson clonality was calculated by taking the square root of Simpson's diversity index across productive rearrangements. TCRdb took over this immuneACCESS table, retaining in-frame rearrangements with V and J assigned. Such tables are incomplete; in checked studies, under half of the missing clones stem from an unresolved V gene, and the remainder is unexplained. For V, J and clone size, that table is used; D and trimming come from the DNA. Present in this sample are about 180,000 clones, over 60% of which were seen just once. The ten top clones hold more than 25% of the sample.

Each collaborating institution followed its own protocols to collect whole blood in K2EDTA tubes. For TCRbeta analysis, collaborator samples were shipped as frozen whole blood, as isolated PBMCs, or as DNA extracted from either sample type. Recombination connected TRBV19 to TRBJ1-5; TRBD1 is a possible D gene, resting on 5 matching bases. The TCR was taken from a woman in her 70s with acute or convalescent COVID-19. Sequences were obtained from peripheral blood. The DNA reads TGTGCCAGTAGTATCCAGGGTATGAGCAATCAGCCCCAGCATTTT. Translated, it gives CASSIQGMSNQPQHF.